Following are 22 T cell receptor beta chains from one sample sequenced in a study of T cells expressing NK-cell markers. From its re-call of the 5' RACE reads, TCRdb lists each CDR3 protein once, without DNA. The sample data list 350,000 to 450,000 distinct CDR3 sequences. The specimen was blood T cells: a sorted CD56 or NKG2C T cell subset, CD4+ or CD8+ T cells, or bulk PBMC T cells (not recorded which). The receptors were gathered from a man aged 18 to 69 in good health.

The chain is built from TRBV19 and TRBJ1-1. Germline-derived CDR1 and CDR2 are LNHDA and SQIVND (reference sequence). The CDR3 runs 15 residues. CDR3: CASSIFKRMNTEAFF.

This rearrangement joins TRBV5-6 to TRBJ2-7. This CDR3 spans 15 amino acids. The germline gives CDR1 SGHDT, CDR2 YYEEEE. The CDR3 loop reads CASSLGLTVLEEQYF.

The V gene is TRBV28, the J gene TRBJ2-7; TCRdb reports TRBD2, a call that lacks DNA to check it against. The CDR3 sequence is 14 residues long. Per germline, CDR1 MDHEN and CDR2 SYDVKM. The CDR3 here is CASRKGTASHEQYF.

V gene TRBV9 combines with J gene TRBJ2-7. The germline V gene has CDR1 SGDLS and CDR2 YYNGEE. The CDR3 sequence is 13 residues long. The chain's CDR3 is CASSVATGYEQYF.

The rearrangement uses TRBV5-1 and TRBJ2-7; TCRdb's assignment of TRBD2 cannot be checked, as there is no DNA. This CDR3 is 17 amino acids long. Germline CDR1 is SGHRS and CDR2 is YFSETQ. This CDR3 reads CASSWGLADRSSYEQYF.

The chain couples TRBV2 to TRBJ2-3; TCRdb outputs TRBD1, but without DNA this stays unchecked. The CDR3 has 15 residues. The germline CDR1 and CDR2 sequences are SNHLY and FYNNEI. This CDR3 reads CASRRQGQVTDTQYF.

The gene calls are TRBV12-3 or TRBV12-4 and TRBJ2-3; the TCRdb D gene call, TRBD1, has no DNA to confirm it. This CDR3 has 13 residues. Here the CDR3 reads CASSWDRGSTQYF.

The CDR3 region is CASSSGQGSNQPQHF. The rearrangement links TRBV25-1 to TRBJ1-5; TCRdb picks TRBD1, but there is no DNA to check that call. The CDR3 runs 15 residues. The germline gives CDR1 MGHDK, CDR2 SYGVNS.

This rearrangement joins TRBV12-3 or TRBV12-4 to TRBJ2-3; checking the TCRdb D call of TRBD2 is not possible without DNA. The CDR3 runs to 18 residues. CDR3 amino acids: CASSSNRGTSGVTDTQYF.

The V and J genes are TRBV2 and TRBJ2-5; TCRdb calls TRBD1, which cannot be checked without DNA. CDR3 length equals 15 residues. The germline CDR1 and CDR2 sequences are SNHLY and FYNNEI. The CDR3 loop reads CASSVLRTGKETQYF.

The chain has TRBV7-2 and TRBJ2-5. Germline CDR1 SGHTA, CDR2 FQGNSA. CDR3 length: 15 residues. The CDR3: CASSLAGGIQETQYF.

This chain uses TRBV18 with TRBJ2-4; TCRdb lists TRBD1, though no DNA is available to test this call. CDR1 KGHSH and CDR2 LQKENI come from the germline V gene. The CDR3 loop spans 12 amino acids. CDR3 loop: CASSPQGNIQYF. The whole variable domain, remainder taken from reference TRBV18 and TRBJ2-4, is NAGVMQNPRHLVRRRGQEARLRCSPMKGHSHVYWYRQLPEEGLKFMVYLQKENIIDESGMPKERFSAEFPKEGPSILRIQQVVRGDSAAYFCASSPQGNIQYFGAGTRLSVL.

V usage is TRBV4-2 and J usage is TRBJ2-5; TCRdb proposes TRBD1, but this gene call is untestable without DNA. This CDR3 has 16 residues. The germline V gene encodes CDR1 LGHNA and CDR2 YNFKEQ. The CDR3 loop is CASSQDRTGGGETQYF.

This sequence joins TRBV29-1 and TRBJ2-3; the TCRdb D gene call, TRBD2, has no DNA to confirm it. The CDR3 runs 14 residues. Germline CDR1 SQVTM, CDR2 ANQGSEA. This CDR3 reads CSVEMTSGVDTQYF.

The V and J genes are TRBV2 and TRBJ2-3. The germline V gene has CDR1 SNHLY and CDR2 FYNNEI. This CDR3 region has 16 residues. The CDR3 region is CASSYDTHTYTDTQYF.

The gene calls are TRBV20-1 and TRBJ1-5. The CDR3 is 13 residues long. Germline V gene sequence: CDR1 DFQATT, CDR2 SNEGSKA (reference sequence). The CDR3: CSASKGREQPQHF.

V is TRBV5-4 and J is TRBJ2-1. The CDR3 has 16 amino acids. Germline V CDR1 and CDR2: SGHNT, YYREEE (reference sequence). The CDR3 loop is CASSPEPQSSYNEQFF.

The V and J genes are TRBV28 and TRBJ2-3; absent DNA, TCRdb's TRBD2 call cannot be checked. The CDR3 length is 16 residues. From germline, CDR1 is MDHEN and CDR2 SYDVKM. This CDR3 reads CASSLSSGGGGDTQYF. The whole variable domain, remainder taken from reference TRBV28 and TRBJ2-3, is DVKVTQSSRYLVKRTGEKVFLECVQDMDHENMFWYRQDPGLGLRLIYFSYDVKMKEKGDIPEGYSVSREKKERFSLILESASTNQTSMYLCASSLSSGGGGDTQYFGPGTRLTVL.

The chain carries TRBV5-1 and TRBJ2-7; TCRdb indicates TRBD2, and absent DNA this call remains unverified. Per germline, CDR1 SGHRS and CDR2 YFSETQ. The CDR3 runs 18 residues. The CDR3 loop reads CASSPGGTSGGALNEQYF. Based on the CDR3 plus reference TRBV5-1 and TRBJ2-7, the full variable domain is KAGVTQTPRYLIKTRGQQVTLSCSPISGHRSVSWYQQTPGQGLQFLFEYFSETQRNKGNFPGRFSGRQFSNSRSEMNVSTLELGDSALYLCASSPGGTSGGALNEQYFGPGTRLTVT.

V usage is TRBV4-2 and J usage is TRBJ2-5; TCRdb's D gene call, TRBD1, goes unchecked for lack of DNA. Germline assignment: CDR1 LGHNA and CDR2 YNFKEQ. The CDR3 sequence is 14 residues long. The CDR3 spells CASSQVDRAETQYF.

This rearrangement joins TRBV6-6 to TRBJ2-1. The V gene's germline CDR1 is MNHNY and CDR2 SVGAGI (reference sequence). The CDR3 has 12 residues. Here the CDR3 reads CASSYSESEQFF.

The rearrangement joins TRBV11-1 to TRBJ2-7; TCRdb's D call of TRBD2 is untestable without DNA. The CDR3 totals 18 residues. Germline V gene sequence: CDR1 SGHAT, CDR2 FQDESV (reference sequence). CDR3 sequence reads: CASSLGDLVTGRSYEQYF.